This T cell receptor beta chain was captured by sequencing in a study of OX40 agonist ivuxolimab in advanced cancers. About the research overall: Patients assigned to dose escalation were diagnosed with hepatocellular carcinoma, melanoma, renal cell or head and neck cancer.

Clones were read by immunoSEQ multiplex PCR, and TCRdb kept only the in-frame ones, dropping some. Of some 66,000 clones listed, about four fifths are singletons. Autoimmune disease history or systemic immunosuppression was exclusionary. The study's findings and limits: People who partly responded at 0.1-3.0 mg/kg had some of the least clonal expansion seen. Dose levels from 0.1 to 3.0 mg/kg saw CD4+ and CD8+ blood T cells expand clonally by week 6.

As for this clone: Its specificity is unknown.

The sample in question was CD4+ or CD8+ T cells sorted from blood, obtained in a trial of the OX40 agonist ivuxolimab. The receptor comes from an adult with an advanced solid tumor such as melanoma, head and neck, liver or kidney cancer.

This CDR3 is CASSWTSGSVTGEQYF. In DNA, the CDR3 is TGTGCCAGCAGCTGGACTAGCGGGAGTGTCACGGGAGAGCAGTACTTC. The chain links TRBV11-1 to TRBJ2-7, with 13 bases fitting TRBD2. Germline V gene lookup returns CDR1 SGHAT and CDR2 FQDESV (reference sequence). The V segment lost 4 bases and the J segment 7 bases; nucleotides outside the gene matches: 10. The CDR3 runs 16 residues.